Presented here are 27 T cell receptor beta chains from one specimen sequenced in a study of blood T cell repertoires in COVID-19. Repertoires were generated with immunoSEQ multiplex PCR, while TCRdb's copy carries only in-frame clones and drops some. This repertoire shows about 210,000 clones, 80% to 90% found once; its top ten account for 7% to 10%. Sequenced input: peripheral blood. Every receptor here comes from a woman aged 45-59 years with acute or convalescent COVID-19.

This sequence joins TRBV27 and TRBJ1-1; TRBD1 agrees at 8 bases. Per the germline V gene, CDR1 is MNHEY and CDR2 is SMNVEV (reference sequence). Unmatched junction bases numbered 8, after V lost 4 bases and J lost 7 bases. The CDR3 runs to 14 residues. In DNA form, the CDR3 reads TGTGCCAGCAGTTCGACAGGGGATTGGGGTGAAGCTTTCTTT. As protein: CASSSTGDWGEAFF.

The rearrangement links TRBV24-1 to TRBJ2-2; 10 positions match TRBD2. CDR3 length: 16 amino acids. Losses at the gene ends were 9 bases for V and 6 bases for J; bases not matched to a gene: 12. Looked up from germline, CDR1 is KGHDR and CDR2 is SFDVKD. The CDR3 coding sequence is TGTGCCACCGGGACTAGCGAGATGGGGAGTCCCGGGGAGCTGTTTTTT. It translates to CATGTSEMGSPGELFF.

J is TRBJ1-5 and V is TRBV7-2; D is uncertain. This CDR3 has 14 residues. Germline V gives CDR1 SGHTA, CDR2 FQGNSA. V was clipped by 5 bases and J by 6 bases, with 14 bases between them. The CDR3 DNA reads TGTGCCAGCAGCCAGGACGGGAAGAGTCAGCCCCAGCATTTT. It specifies CASSQDGKSQPQHF. Full variable domain (remainder filled in from reference TRBV7-2 and TRBJ1-5): GAGVSQSPSNKVTEKGKDVELRCDPISGHTALYWYRQSLGQGLEFLIYFQGNSAPDKSGLPSDRFSAERTGGSVSTLTIQRTQQEDSAVYLCASSQDGKSQPQHFGDGTRLSIL.

The rearrangement joins TRBV5-5 to TRBJ1-3; perhaps TRBD1 as D (5 bases). The CDR3 loop spans 13 amino acids. Germline CDR1 SGHKS, CDR2 YYEKEE (reference sequence). V lost 3 bases, J lost 8 bases, and 12 bases lay in between. CDR3 sequence reads: CASSSSSGDTIYF. The CDR3 bases are TGTGCCAGCAGCTCCTCCTCGGGGGACACCATATATTTT.

The chain joins TRBV18 to TRBJ1-5; no clear D. The CDR3 runs to 15 residues. The V end was cut by 2 bases, the J end by 2 bases, with 10 bases between. The germline V gene encodes CDR1 KGHSH and CDR2 LQKENI. The CDR3 nucleotides are TGTGCCAGCTCACCAAAAGCGATCGGCAATCAGCCCCAGCATTTT. Protein product: CASSPKAIGNQPQHF.

A few counts support this clone. This rearrangement joins TRBV28 to TRBJ1-2, with D possibly TRBD1 on 5 matching bases. V dropped 5 bases and J dropped 4 bases, with 11 bases sitting between them. This CDR3 has 13 amino acids. The germline V gene encodes CDR1 MDHEN and CDR2 SYDVKM. CDR3 DNA: TGTGCCAGCAGTGATTCGCAGGGCTATGGCTACACCTTC. Translation gives CASSDSQGYGYTF.

This rearrangement joins TRBV2 to TRBJ1-6, with D tentatively TRBD1 (6 bases). This CDR3 contains 16 residues. Germline CDR1 SNHLY, CDR2 FYNNEI. Trimming cost V 7 bases and J 0 bases, with 13 bases left between them. CDR3 region: CASTLRQVSYNSPLHF. In DNA form, the CDR3 reads TGTGCCAGCACCCTGAGACAGGTCTCCTATAATTCACCCCTCCACTTT. The whole variable domain, filled in from reference TRBV2 and TRBJ1-6, reads EPEVTQTPSHQVTQMGQEVILRCVPISNHLYFYWYRQILGQKVEFLVSFYNNEISEKSEIFDDQFSVERPDGSNFTLKIRSTKLEDSAMYFCASTLRQVSYNSPLHFGNGTRLTVT.

The rearrangement uses TRBV6-5 and TRBJ1-2, with D unresolved. The V gene's germline CDR1 is MNHEY and CDR2 SVGAGI. CDR3 length: 14 residues. Trimming left V 6 bases short and J 7 bases short, with 18 bases between. The CDR3 protein is CASSHSEGRGGYTF. The CDR3 DNA reads TGTGCCAGCAGCCACTCAGAAGGGCGGGGTGGCTACACCTTC.

The chain recombines TRBV7-2 with TRBJ2-7, with 7 bases identical to TRBD2. V dropped 6 bases and J dropped 3; count of bases not matched to a gene: 8. The germline V gene encodes CDR1 SGHTA and CDR2 FQGNSA. This CDR3 comprises 14 residues. In nucleotides, the CDR3 is TGTGCCAGCAGGGTGGCGGGAGCACTCTACGAGCAGTACTTC. It codes for CASRVAGALYEQYF.

This clone was found once. J is TRBJ2-4 and V is TRBV7-3, with 7 bases fitting TRBD2. Per the germline V gene, CDR1 is SGHTA and CDR2 is FQGTGA. Trimming cost V 2 bases and J 9 bases; bases outside gene matches: 4. The CDR3 spans 13 residues. In DNA form, the CDR3 reads TGTGCCAGCAGCTTAGAAGGGGAGGGCATTCAGTACTTC. Translating gives CASSLEGEGIQYF.

The CDR3 here is CASNFGPLTSGRVAGTQYF. The DNA for the CDR3 is TGTGCCAGCAACTTCGGCCCCCTGACTAGCGGGAGGGTGGCCGGTACGCAGTATTTT. This chain joins TRBV11-2 and TRBJ2-3; 14 bases are a match to TRBD2. Trimming removed 7 bases from V and 8 bases from J; junction bases left unmatched: 20. Germline V gene data show CDR1 as SGHAT and CDR2 as FQNNGV. This CDR3 is 19 amino acids long.

This clone was counted a single time. The chain carries TRBV6-1 and TRBJ2-3; weak D call: TRBD2 (5 bases). The CDR3 totals 15 residues. Germline-derived CDR1 and CDR2 are MNHNS and SASEGT. The V and J ends lost 2 bases and 3 bases respectively, with 12 bases between them. In nucleotides, the CDR3 is TGTGCCAGCAGTGAATTGAGGAGAGGGACAGATACGCAGTATTTT. Protein sequence: CASSELRRGTDTQYF.

Written as DNA, the CDR3 is TGTGCCTGGAGTGGGCGGGTCGACACTGAAGCTTTCTTT. It specifies CAWSGRVDTEAFF. The chain has TRBV30 and TRBJ1-1, with no clear D. Germline CDR1 reads GTSNPN; CDR2 reads SVGIG (reference sequence). The V end was cut by 1 base, the J end by 3 bases, with 9 bases between. This CDR3 contains 13 residues.

The chain carries TRBV9 and TRBJ2-3; a weak D match, TRBD1 (6 bases). V shed 2 bases and J shed 4 bases, with 20 bases lying between them. The germline CDR1 and CDR2 sequences are SGDLS and YYNGEE. CDR3 size: 17 residues. DNA for the CDR3: TGTGCCAGCAGCGTTAGCCTAGGGGGAAGTAGCGCAGATACGCAGTATTTT. Protein: CASSVSLGGSSADTQYF.

The chain recombines TRBV29-1 with TRBJ2-3; D gene ambiguous. In germline, CDR1 is SQVTM, CDR2 ANQGSEA. V lost 5 bases to trimming and J lost 3 bases, with 9 bases between them. The CDR3 is made up of 12 amino acids. The CDR3 DNA is TGCAGCGTTTGTATAGAGACAGATACGCAGTATTTT. Translating gives CSVCIETDTQYF.

This rearrangement joins TRBV5-1 to TRBJ2-3; 10 bases fit TRBD1. This CDR3 comprises 16 residues. V lost 0 bases, J lost 4 bases, and 5 bases stayed unmatched. Germline loops: CDR1 SGHRS, CDR2 YFSETQ. The DNA of the CDR3 is TGCGCCAGCAGCTTGGCCGGGACAGGGGACTCAGATACGCAGTATTTT. Its protein is CASSLAGTGDSDTQYF.

The chain recombines TRBV6-5 with TRBJ2-7, with 11 bases that match TRBD1. Germline CDR1 and CDR2: MNHEY and SVGAGI. V shed 5 bases and J 5 bases; nucleotides not matched to a gene: 8. CDR3 size: 15 residues. CDR3 nucleotide sequence: TGTGCCAGCAGTCGCCGGGACAGGGGGATCAACGAGCAGTACTTC. Amino acids: CASSRRDRGINEQYF.

Ten or more counts support this clone. The chain joins TRBV30 to TRBJ2-1; 7 bases line up with TRBD2. V trimming: 2 bases; J trimming: 8 bases; junction bases outside the gene matches: 9. The CDR3 covers 14 residues. Germline V gene lookup returns CDR1 GTSNPN and CDR2 SVGIG (reference sequence). CDR3 bases: TGTGCCTGGAGTCTTGGCGGGAGTATGGATGAGCAGTTCTTC. Protein product: CAWSLGGSMDEQFF.

The chain uses TRBV6-5 and TRBJ2-7, with 8 bases aligning to TRBD1. The CDR3 has 14 amino acids. The junction had 6 bases not matched to a gene; V was cut back by 4 bases and J by 4 bases. Germline-derived CDR1 and CDR2 are MNHEY and SVGAGI. The CDR3 DNA reads TGTGCCAGCAGTTCCGACAGGGGAGGATACGAGCAGTACTTC. Protein sequence: CASSSDRGGYEQYF.

This chain connects TRBV10-2 to TRBJ1-1; 7 nucleotides agree with TRBD1. V was pared by 7 bases and J by 4 bases, with 9 bases of the junction left unmatched. The CDR3 is made up of 14 amino acids. Per germline, CDR1 WSHSY and CDR2 SAAADI. The DNA for the CDR3 is TGCGCCAGCACCCCTTACAGGGGATTCACTGAAGCTTTCTTT. This codes for CASTPYRGFTEAFF.

The rearrangement uses TRBV6-5 and TRBJ1-1; the D is unclear. CDR3 length equals 15 residues. V shed 0 bases and J shed 1 base, with 9 bases lying between them. Germline V gene sequence: CDR1 MNHEY, CDR2 SVGAGI. DNA for the CDR3: TGTGCCAGCAGTTACTCGGTACTTTCGAACACTGAAGCTTTCTTT. It specifies CASSYSVLSNTEAFF.

The chain is built from TRBV11-2 and TRBJ1-1, with 9 bases fitting TRBD1. The CDR3 is 13 amino acids. The V gene end was trimmed by 4 bases and the J gene end by 4 bases; junction bases not matched to a gene: 1. Germline V lookup: CDR1 SGHAT, CDR2 FQNNGV. The CDR3 is CASSYRGLTEAFF. The CDR3 nucleotides read TGTGCCAGCAGCTACAGGGGGCTCACTGAAGCTTTCTTT.

This clone was seen once. The chain carries TRBV29-1 and TRBJ2-1, with D perhaps TRBD1 (6 bases). The CDR3 runs 12 residues. Germline loops: CDR1 SQVTM, CDR2 ANQGSEA. CDR3 DNA sequence: TGCAGTCTCGGGACATCTTTGAATGAGCAGTTCTTC. As protein: CSLGTSLNEQFF.

The chain couples TRBV5-5 to TRBJ2-6; 8 bases fit TRBD1. CDR3 length equals 19 residues. Germline V gene data show CDR1 as SGHKS and CDR2 as YYEKEE (reference sequence). J gave up 0 bases and V 4 bases, and 12 bases lay outside the gene matches. In DNA form, the CDR3 reads TGTGCCAGCAGCCAACAACACAGGGGGTGGATCTCTGGGGCCAACGTCCTGACTTTC. It specifies CASSQQHRGWISGANVLTF.

The CDR3 nucleotides read TGTGCCAGCAGTATCCCGACAGGGGGCGTAGGGGGGGAGACCCAGTACTTC. The encoded protein is CASSIPTGGVGGETQYF. The J gene is TRBJ2-5, the V gene TRBV2; 10 positions match TRBD1. CDR1 SNHLY and CDR2 FYNNEI come from the germline V gene. The CDR3 runs to 17 residues. Trimming removed 5 bases from V and 5 bases from J; junction bases left unmatched: 14.

The rearrangement uses TRBV7-6 and TRBJ2-7; TRBD1 matches at 9 bases. CDR1 and CDR2 from the germline V gene are SGHVS and FNYEAQ. The CDR3 sequence is 16 residues long. After removal of 5 bases from V and 4 bases from J, the junction contained 12 bases not matched to a gene. This CDR3 reads CASSPALGTGIYEQYF. The DNA of the CDR3 is TGTGCCAGCAGCCCTGCTTTGGGGACAGGGATATACGAGCAGTACTTC.

This clone has more than one count but fewer than ten. DNA for the CDR3: TGTGCCAGCAGCCCGACTAGCTCCTACGAGCAGTACTTC. It encodes CASSPTSSYEQYF. The chain carries TRBV9 and TRBJ2-7, with D possibly TRBD2 on 6 matching bases. Between the trimmed V and J ends, which lost 4 bases and 0 bases, there was a span of 8 bases. Germline lookup yields CDR1 SGDLS and CDR2 YYNGEE. The CDR3 has 13 amino acids.